A selection of T cell receptor beta chains follows, all from one sample in a study of T cell repertoires in cytomegalovirus infection. For these receptors, no antigen is known. TCRdb recomputed calls from the reads with MiXCR, one row per CDR3 protein. In the table there are about 68,000 distinct CDR3 sequences, approximately 24% of which are singletons. What was sequenced was PBMCs, sequenced either directly or after in vitro stimulation (not recorded which). The receptors shown here come from a human donor in good health (CMV status not recorded). Some clones in this sample may be carry-over from other donors' samples. The conserved cysteine and the conserved F or W are not part of the CDR3 here. The D gene is left open where the match is weak.

j_gene	d_gene	v_gene	CDR3aa
TRBJ1-1	.	TRBV14	ASSQNRGANTEAF
TRBJ2-1	TRBD2	TRBV19	ASSSNRLAGDWNEQF
TRBJ1-1	.	TRBV20-1	SARDRLWNTEAF
TRBJ2-7	TRBD2	TRBV28	PACEGLAGRKYEQY
TRBJ1-2	.	TRBV5-5	ASSLNTGRENYGYT
TRBJ2-7	.	TRBV20-1	SAMIGSEQY
TRBJ1-1	.	TRBV29-1	SVTENTEAF
TRBJ1-2	.	TRBV12-3/TRBV12-4	ASTATGPGYT
TRBJ2-1	.	TRBV6-2/TRBV6-3	ASSYQLTGRGNGEQF
TRBJ1-5	.	TRBV7-8	ASSSWRFQGDLSNQPQH
TRBJ2-3	TRBD2	TRBV7-2	ASSLARAGAAQY
TRBJ2-1	TRBD2	TRBV7-9	ASSHRVAGPNEQF
TRBJ2-3	.	TRBV7-6	ASSFSARGTDTQY
TRBJ2-1	TRBD2	TRBV6-2/TRBV6-3	ATRAGGSNNEQF
TRBJ2-1	.	TRBV7-2	ASSLEDSVTEQF
TRBJ1-2	.	TRBV7-2	ASSQGDKGLRLWGYT
TRBJ2-1	TRBD1	TRBV24-1	ATSDSWTGGNEQF
TRBJ1-1	TRBD1	TRBV7-2	ASSPRTGMDAF
TRBJ2-4	TRBD2	TRBV7-2	ASSLVGGRFAKNIQY
TRBJ2-1	TRBD2	TRBV9	ASSVSGLAGGTRNEQF
TRBJ2-5	TRBD1	TRBV7-8	ASRRSARTGVGETQY
TRBJ2-1	TRBD2	TRBV7-7	ASSLSGRREQF
TRBJ1-3	.	TRBV7-2	ASSLRGDGNTIY
TRBJ2-1	TRBD2	TRBV7-6	ASSISGSSYNEQF
TRBJ2-2	.	TRBV5-6	ASSPRQTTGELF